Listed here are 17 T cell receptor beta chains from one sample, sequenced in a study of blood T cells in healthy people across ages. A J-beta primer mix and a sample-barcoded 5' primer were used in a second PCR of about 6 to 12 cycles. TCRdb recomputed calls from the 5' RACE reads with MiXCR, one row per CDR3 protein. The sample has 1.2 million to 1.5 million distinct CDR3 sequences, approximately 59% seen once. The specimen sequenced was blood. The receptor source for this set is a young man in good health.

The rearrangement uses TRBV5-5 and TRBJ2-5, with TRBD1 identical over 8 bases. Germline CDR1 is SGHKS and CDR2 is YYEKEE (reference sequence). With V trimmed by 2 bases and J by 7 bases, 7 bases remained unmatched. The CDR3 is 14 residues long. CDR3 nucleotide sequence: TGTGCCAGCAGCTTACAGGGGGGTCTGGGGACCCAGTACTTC. It specifies CASSLQGGLGTQYF.

This clonotype showed up just once. The chain has TRBV6-5 and TRBJ1-1; D gene ambiguous. The CDR3 has 13 residues. The germline CDR1 and CDR2 sequences are MNHEY and SVGAGI. The V and J ends lost 6 bases and 5 bases respectively, with 13 bases between them. CDR3 bases: TGTGCCAGCAGCCCCGGTAGGGTAACTGAAGCTTTCTTT. It specifies CASSPGRVTEAFF.

The V call is TRBV4-3, the J call TRBJ2-7; maybe TRBD1 (6 bases). Trimming took 1 base from V and 0 from J, leaving 13 bases between them. The CDR3 is 16 residues long. Germline CDR1 reads LGHNA; CDR2 reads YSLEER. Written as DNA, the CDR3 is TGCGCCAGCAGCCAAGGAATGGCAGGGGCCTCCTACGAGCAGTACTTC. It translates to CASSQGMAGASYEQYF.

The V gene is TRBV7-9, the J gene TRBJ2-7, with 9 bases fitting TRBD1. Germline V gene data show CDR1 as SEHNR and CDR2 as FQNEAQ (reference sequence). This CDR3 has 17 residues. V lost 4 bases, J lost 4 bases, and 14 bases stayed unmatched. This chain's CDR3 is CASSSPNPDRGGYEQYF. For the CDR3, the DNA is TGTGCCAGCAGCTCCCCCAACCCTGACAGGGGGGGATACGAGCAGTACTTC.

The chain carries TRBV7-9 and TRBJ2-1; 11 bases fit TRBD1. The CDR3 runs to 15 residues. The junction had 4 bases not matched to a gene; V was cut back by 5 bases and J by 4 bases. CDR1 and CDR2 from the germline V gene are SEHNR and FQNEAQ (reference sequence). The CDR3 loop is CASSGDRGVYNEQFF. The CDR3 bases are TGTGCCAGCAGCGGGGACAGGGGGGTGTACAATGAGCAGTTCTTC.

This chain uses TRBV29-1 with TRBJ2-2, with TRBD1 matching 8 bases. The germline V gene encodes CDR1 SQVTM and CDR2 ANQGSEA. J was trimmed by 5 bases and V by 7 bases; bases with no gene match: 9. The CDR3 has 14 amino acids. The CDR3 DNA sequence: TGCAGCGCCTACTGTCAGGGGGCGACCGGGGAGCTGTTTTTT. Translation: CSAYCQGATGELFF.

V and J are TRBV5-1 and TRBJ1-1; 10 nucleotides align to TRBD1. V gave up 4 bases and J gave up 1 base; unmatched junction bases: 10. There are 17 residues in the CDR3. Germline assignment: CDR1 SGHRS and CDR2 YFSETQ. The CDR3 DNA is TGCGCCAGCAGCCCGGGACAGGGGAAGTGGAGGAACACTGAAGCTTTCTTT. Its translation: CASSPGQGKWRNTEAFF. Full variable domain (missing parts from reference TRBV5-1 and TRBJ1-1): KAGVTQTPRYLIKTRGQQVTLSCSPISGHRSVSWYQQTPGQGLQFLFEYFSETQRNKGNFPGRFSGRQFSNSRSEMNVSTLELGDSALYLCASSPGQGKWRNTEAFFGQGTRLTVV.

J is TRBJ2-1 and V is TRBV12-3 or TRBV12-4, with TRBD1 matching over 9 bases. V was clipped by 7 bases and J by 0 bases; unmatched bases: 4. The length of the CDR3 is 15 residues. Written as DNA, the CDR3 is TGTGCCAGCATCCCGGGACAGGGCTCCTACAATGAGCAGTTCTTC. This encodes CASIPGQGSYNEQFF.

The rearrangement uses TRBV4-2 and TRBJ2-3; 7 nucleotides agree with TRBD1. CDR1 is LGHNA and CDR2 is YNFKEQ in the germline V gene. V was clipped by 0 bases and J by 6 bases; unmatched bases: 9. The CDR3 has 16 amino acids. The DNA for the CDR3 is TGTGCCAGCAGCCAAGAGGGACAGAGCGAGGTGGATACGCAGTATTTT. It translates to CASSQEGQSEVDTQYF.

The chain links TRBV5-1 to TRBJ2-1, with 9 bases fitting TRBD2. The CDR3 length is 17 residues. In germline, CDR1 is SGHRS, CDR2 YFSETQ. The V segment lost 4 bases and the J segment 2 bases; nucleotides outside the gene matches: 10. The CDR3 is CASSPTAGGRAYNEQFF. As DNA, the CDR3 is TGCGCCAGCAGCCCTACAGCGGGCGGGAGGGCCTACAATGAGCAGTTCTTC.

The rearrangement joins TRBV2 to TRBJ2-7; D is unresolved. CDR3 length: 15 residues. V lost 3 bases and J lost 3, with 15 bases in between. CDR1 SNHLY and CDR2 FYNNEI come from the germline V gene. The CDR3: CASSDLFHPNYEQYF. The CDR3 DNA reads as TGTGCCAGCAGTGATCTGTTCCACCCGAACTACGAGCAGTACTTC.

This clonotype occurred a few times. V and J are TRBV3-1 and TRBJ2-7; D unclear. CDR3 length: 15 residues. From germline, CDR1 is LGHDT and CDR2 YNNKEL (reference sequence). The ends were cut back, 0 bases at V and 5 bases at J, with 14 bases in the middle. The CDR3 protein is CASSQDMPPGDEQYF. In nucleotides, the CDR3 is TGTGCCAGCAGCCAAGATATGCCCCCAGGAGACGAGCAGTACTTC.

The chain uses TRBV29-1 and TRBJ2-7; weak D call: TRBD2 (6 bases). In germline, CDR1 is SQVTM, CDR2 ANQGSEA. Trimming cost V 2 bases and J 0 bases, with 8 bases left between them. This CDR3 has 13 residues. CDR3 protein: CSVERAGSYEQYF. In nucleotides, the CDR3 is TGCAGCGTTGAACGAGCGGGCTCCTACGAGCAGTACTTC.

The V gene is TRBV29-1, the J gene TRBJ1-1; TRBD1 is a possible D gene (5 bases). The CDR3 runs to 15 residues. V shed 1 base and J shed 2 bases, with 14 bases lying between them. CDR1 and CDR2 from the germline V gene are SQVTM and ANQGSEA. The CDR3, as DNA: TGCAGCGTTGAAGGGGATGGAGGGGTCAACACTGAAGCTTTCTTT. This translates into CSVEGDGGVNTEAFF.

The rearrangement joins TRBV10-3 to TRBJ2-7; 11 bases line up with TRBD2. There are 16 residues in the CDR3. V lost 6 bases to trimming and J lost 3 bases; unmatched junction nucleotides: 10. Per the germline V gene, CDR1 is ENHRY and CDR2 is SYGVKD. CDR3 amino acids: CAIREGLAENHYEQYF. CDR3 nucleotides: TGTGCCATCAGGGAGGGACTAGCGGAAAACCACTACGAGCAGTACTTC.

This clonotype has just a few counts. The genes are TRBV7-2 and TRBJ2-5; 10 bases map to TRBD1. The CDR3 is 15 amino acids. V shed 1 base, J shed 5 bases, and the junction held 4 bases outside the gene matches. Per germline, CDR1 SGHTA and CDR2 FQGNSA. The CDR3 DNA reads as TGTGCCAGCAGCTTAGAGACAGGGGGCGCGGAGACCCAGTACTTC. Translation gives CASSLETGGAETQYF.

The chain employs TRBV20-1 and TRBJ2-3; TRBD2 matches at 11 bases. J was trimmed by 1 base and V by 2 bases; bases with no gene match: 8. The CDR3 runs 17 residues. Germline CDR1 reads DFQATT; CDR2 reads SNEGSKA (reference sequence). CDR3 in amino acids: CSARHSGGVKGTDTQYF. CDR3 in DNA: TGCAGTGCTAGACATAGCGGGGGGGTAAAGGGCACAGATACGCAGTATTTT.